One and the same sample provided the 30 T cell receptor beta chains below, sequenced in a study of cytomegalovirus exposure and HLA in healthy donors. The PCR ran on 60 Vbeta and 13 Jbeta primers. TCRdb's table, derived via immunoSEQ multiplex PCR, lists solely in-frame clones and lacks some. The sample has 180,000 or so clones; approximately 80% are singletons. Sequencing used PBMCs. These receptors all come from a boy under 10 years old in good health and CMV-seronegative.

This clone has a single count. J is TRBJ1-1 and V is TRBV6-5; D not certain. CDR1 and CDR2 from the germline V gene are MNHEY and SVGAGI. The CDR3 runs to 13 residues. V was pared by 7 bases and J by 0 bases, with 9 bases between. CDR3 nucleotides: TGTGCCAGCACCCTAATCTTGAACACTGAAGCTTTCTTT. Its translation is CASTLILNTEAFF.

This clone has only a few counts. Different DNA sequences within this sample yield the same CDR3. The chain carries TRBV10-3 and TRBJ2-1; 8 nucleotides align to TRBD1. V lost 4 bases to trimming and J lost 5 bases; unmatched junction nucleotides: 1. Germline assignment: CDR1 ENHRY and CDR2 SYGVKD. The CDR3 covers 13 residues. CDR3 coding DNA: TGTGCCATCAGTGTGGGACAGGACAATGAGCAGTTCTTC. This translates into CAISVGQDNEQFF.

Notes on this clone: The junction differs from germline at one of its ends, possibly a read error. This rearrangement joins TRBV28 to TRBJ1-4; a weak D match, TRBD1 (5 bases). Germline V gene lookup returns CDR1 MDHEN and CDR2 SYDVKM. The CDR3 totals 13 residues. CDR3 nucleotides: TGTGCCAGCAGTCTCGGGCCTCCCATAGGGGCGGTTTTT. This gives the protein CASSLGPPIGAVF.

The chain employs TRBV4-2 and TRBJ2-3, with D tentatively TRBD2 (6 bases). Germline V CDR1 and CDR2: LGHNA, YNFKEQ. The CDR3 extends over 17 amino acids. V was pared by 1 base and J by 2 bases, with 16 bases between. The CDR3 reads CASSQVLTRGDTDTQYF. The CDR3 DNA sequence: TGTGCCAGCAGCCAAGTTCTGACGCGGGGCGACACAGATACGCAGTATTTT.

The rearrangement links TRBV6-1 to TRBJ1-5, with 7 positions matching TRBD1. V lost 4 bases to trimming and J lost 7 bases; unmatched junction nucleotides: 10. This CDR3 contains 15 residues. Germline CDR1 is MNHNS and CDR2 is SASEGT. CDR3 in DNA: TGTGCCAGCAGTGCGATCCCCCAGGGGGGCCAGCCCCAGCATTTT. As protein: CASSAIPQGGQPQHF.

In regard to this clone: An end of the junction does not agree with germline; a read error may underlie this. The J gene is TRBJ2-7, the V gene TRBV27; TRBD2 aligns across 7 bases. The CDR3 loop spans 16 amino acids. CDR1 is MNHEY and CDR2 is SMNVEV in the germline V gene (reference sequence). The CDR3 DNA is TGTGCCAGCAGTTCCTCGCTAGCGGCCAGCTCCTACGAGCAATACTTC. This codes for CASSSSLAASSYEQYF.

This chain links TRBV5-1 with TRBJ2-7; D might be TRBD2 (6 bases). Trimming pared 0 bases from V and 3 bases from J, leaving 16 bases between. Germline V gives CDR1 SGHRS, CDR2 YFSETQ. The CDR3 runs 16 residues. The CDR3 DNA follows: TGCGCCAGCAGCTTGGGCGGGGCGGATGAATTCTACGAGCAGTACTTC. It codes for CASSLGGADEFYEQYF.

V and J are TRBV5-8 and TRBJ2-5, with 7 bases identical to TRBD1. Germline lookup yields CDR1 SGHTS and CDR2 YDEGEE. V shed 6 bases and J 4 bases; nucleotides not matched to a gene: 15. The CDR3 has 16 amino acids. The CDR3 coding sequence is TGTGCCAGCATCCGATACCTGTTCGGGACAGCAGAGACCCAGTACTTC. Translating gives CASIRYLFGTAETQYF.

This rearrangement joins TRBV6-4 to TRBJ2-1; D is undetermined. V was pared by 0 bases and J by 7 bases, with 7 bases between. Per the germline V gene, CDR1 is MRHNA and CDR2 is SNTAGT. The CDR3 length is 13 residues. The CDR3 DNA reads TGTGCCAGCAGTGACTCGAAGAGGAATGAGCAGTTCTTC. Translating gives CASSDSKRNEQFF.

J is TRBJ1-2 and V is TRBV2, with TRBD1 matching over 12 bases. The CDR3 contains 15 residues. CDR1 is SNHLY and CDR2 is FYNNEI in the germline V gene. Germline trimming cut 2 bases from V and 8 bases from J; bases unmatched to any gene: 6. CDR3 amino acids: CASSESGTGGAGYTF. The CDR3 nucleotides read TGTGCCAGCAGTGAATCCGGGACAGGGGGCGCCGGCTACACCTTC.

The V and J genes are TRBV28 and TRBJ1-5, with a weak D call TRBD1 (6 bases). Germline values: CDR1 MDHEN, CDR2 SYDVKM. The V and J ends lost 3 bases and 1 base respectively, with 10 bases between them. CDR3 size: 15 residues. The CDR3 nucleotides are TGTGCCAGCAGTTTGGGCCAGGGGAGCAATCAGCCCCAGCATTTT. Translated, it gives CASSLGQGSNQPQHF.

V usage is TRBV15 and J usage is TRBJ1-2; possibly TRBD1 for D (6 bases). The germline CDR1 and CDR2 sequences are LNHNV and YYDKDF (reference sequence). The CDR3 loop spans 16 amino acids. V lost 2 bases, J lost 6 bases, and 19 bases lay in between. CDR3 loop: CATSRMGGPPGNGYTF. The CDR3, as DNA: TGTGCCACCAGCAGAATGGGGGGGCCCCCAGGGAATGGCTACACCTTC.

The chain employs TRBV5-6 and TRBJ1-2; D unresolved. The germline V and J ends were trimmed by 4 bases and 4 bases, with 23 bases remaining between them. CDR1 is SGHDT and CDR2 is YYEEEE in the germline V gene. The CDR3 spans 17 residues. CDR3 in amino acids: CASSPVGGHTHAYGYTF. In DNA form, the CDR3 reads TGTGCCAGCAGCCCCGTGGGAGGGCACACGCACGCCTATGGCTACACCTTC. Full variable domain (remainder filled in from reference TRBV5-6 and TRBJ1-2): DAGVTQSPTHLIKTRGQQVTLRCSPKSGHDTVSWYQQALGQGPQFIFQYYEEEERQRGNFPDRFSGHQFPNYSSELNVNALLLGDSALYLCASSPVGGHTHAYGYTFGSGTRLTVV.

This clone was found once. The gene calls are TRBV7-2 and TRBJ1-5; tentative D call: TRBD1 (6 bases). With 4 bases removed from V and 4 bases from J, the gap between germline ends came to 11 bases. Germline CDR1 SGHTA, CDR2 FQGNSA. The CDR3 is 14 residues long. The CDR3 spells CASSWTDENQPQHF. In DNA form, the CDR3 reads TGTGCCAGCAGCTGGACAGACGAAAATCAGCCCCAGCATTTT.

The chain recombines TRBV15 with TRBJ1-2; 9 nucleotides line up with TRBD1. The V gene's germline CDR1 is LNHNV and CDR2 YYDKDF (reference sequence). With 5 bases clipped from V and 4 bases from J, the junction kept 5 bases outside the gene matches. This CDR3 contains 14 residues. DNA for the CDR3: TGTGCCACCAGCTCATCGACAGGGGGCTATGGCTACACCTTC. As protein: CATSSSTGGYGYTF.

The gene calls are TRBV5-1 and TRBJ1-1; possibly TRBD1 for D (6 bases). This CDR3 region has 14 residues. V lost 3 bases, J lost 5 bases, and 14 bases lay in between. The germline V gene has CDR1 SGHRS and CDR2 YFSETQ. CDR3 amino acids: CASSYLQGRTEAFF. CDR3 DNA: TGCGCCAGCAGCTACCTACAGGGAAGGACTGAAGCTTTCTTT.

The chain joins TRBV18 to TRBJ1-5; no reliable D call. Germline CDR1 KGHSH, CDR2 LQKENI. V was shortened by 3 bases and J by 4 bases, with 10 bases between the two germline ends. CDR3 size: 14 residues. The CDR3 here is CASSPGAENQPQHF. The CDR3 DNA follows: TGTGCCAGCTCACCGGGTGCGGAGAATCAGCCCCAGCATTTT.

This clone has a single count. This chain joins TRBV2 and TRBJ1-2, with a tentative D call TRBD1 (5 bases). Germline lookup yields CDR1 SNHLY and CDR2 FYNNEI. Trimming took 2 bases from V and 6 from J, leaving 13 bases between them. CDR3 length: 14 amino acids. CDR3 sequence (DNA): TGTGCCAGCAGTGAACGAGGGGCGGGGGATGGCTACACCTTC. This codes for CASSERGAGDGYTF.

The chain carries TRBV7-2 and TRBJ1-5; no definite D call. The CDR3 covers 13 residues. V was pared by 3 bases and J by 0 bases, with 3 bases between. Germline V gene lookup returns CDR1 SGHTA and CDR2 FQGNSA. CDR3 loop: CASSFSSNQPQHF. DNA of the CDR3: TGTGCCAGCAGCTTCAGTAGCAATCAGCCCCAGCATTTT.

The V gene is TRBV5-6, the J gene TRBJ2-7, with 9 nucleotides matching TRBD1. Losses at the gene ends were 4 bases for V and 5 bases for J; bases not matched to a gene: 7. CDR1 SGHDT and CDR2 YYEEEE come from the germline V gene. This CDR3 region has 14 residues. The CDR3 nucleotides are TGTGCCAGCAGCACGGGGACAGGGCTCAACGAGCAGTACTTC. Translating gives CASSTGTGLNEQYF.

The V and J genes are TRBV7-9 and TRBJ1-5, with D perhaps TRBD1 (6 bases). Trimming removed 3 bases from V and 10 bases from J, with 10 bases in between. The CDR3 runs to 12 residues. Germline CDR1 SEHNR, CDR2 FQNEAQ (reference sequence). The CDR3 loop is CASSFLDSPQHF. CDR3 coding DNA: TGTGCCAGCAGCTTCCTGGACAGCCCCCAGCATTTT. The full variable domain, completed using reference TRBV7-9 and TRBJ1-5, is DTGVSQNPRHKITKRGQNVTFRCDPISEHNRLYWYRQTLGQGPEFLTYFQNEAQLEKSRLLSDRFSAERPKGSFSTLEIQRTEQGDSAMYLCASSFLDSPQHFGDGTRLSIL.

Here the CDR3 reads CAISETRLAVNEQFF. In nucleotides, the CDR3 is TGTGCCATCAGTGAGACGCGACTAGCGGTAAATGAGCAGTTCTTC. This chain uses TRBV10-3 with TRBJ2-1; 9 nucleotides agree with TRBD2. The V gene end was trimmed by 2 bases and the J gene end by 7 bases; junction bases not matched to a gene: 6. Per the germline V gene, CDR1 is ENHRY and CDR2 is SYGVKD. CDR3 length: 15 residues.

The genes are TRBV11-2 and TRBJ1-3, with D unclear. The CDR3 covers 16 residues. Germline-derived CDR1 and CDR2 are SGHAT and FQNNGV. The V end was cut by 6 bases, the J end by 0 bases, with 15 bases between. The CDR3 coding sequence is TGTGCCAGCAGGCGGGGAGGTTACCTCTCTGGAAACACCATATATTTT. Amino acid sequence: CASRRGGYLSGNTIYF.

CDR3 DNA: TGTGCCAGCAGCTTAGAGGGGGGGAGTGGCAATGAGCAGTTCTTC. This sequence encodes CASSLEGGSGNEQFF. The genes are TRBV7-9 and TRBJ2-1; possible D gene TRBD2, 7 bases. Germline V gives CDR1 SEHNR, CDR2 FQNEAQ (reference sequence). Trimming removed 1 base at V and 6 bases at J, with 13 bases between. There are 15 residues in the CDR3.

The rearrangement uses TRBV29-1 and TRBJ2-3; D perhaps matches TRBD1 (6 bases). The CDR3 loop spans 13 amino acids. V dropped 3 bases and J dropped 2 bases, with 9 bases sitting between them. Germline-derived CDR1 and CDR2 are SQVTM and ANQGSEA. The CDR3 region is CSVDNRATDTQYF. The CDR3 coding sequence is TGCAGCGTTGATAACAGGGCCACAGATACGCAGTATTTT.

The chain joins TRBV9 to TRBJ2-2, with 12 bases identical to TRBD2. The CDR3 contains 18 residues. CDR1 SGDLS and CDR2 YYNGEE come from the germline V gene. Germline trimming cut 2 bases from V and 0 bases from J; bases unmatched to any gene: 5. CDR3 DNA: TGTGCCAGCAGCGTTTTTCTAGCGGGGGGGCCGAACACCGGGGAGCTGTTTTTT. Protein: CASSVFLAGGPNTGELFF.

The rearrangement joins TRBV5-1 to TRBJ2-3, with 10 bases matching TRBD1. Losses at the gene ends were 4 bases for V and 2 bases for J; bases not matched to a gene: 7. In germline, CDR1 is SGHRS, CDR2 YFSETQ. The CDR3 is made up of 16 amino acids. This CDR3 is CASSAGDRGYTDTQYF. The CDR3 nucleotides are TGCGCCAGCAGCGCCGGGGACAGGGGTTACACAGATACGCAGTATTTT.

This clone was counted only a few times. The chain employs TRBV4-2 and TRBJ2-3; D possibly corresponds to TRBD2 (7 bases). Trimming took off 0 bases at V and 1 base at J, with 11 bases between the two ends. Germline V CDR1 and CDR2: LGHNA, YNFKEQ. This CDR3 spans 16 amino acids. CDR3: CASSQDWRGRTDTQYF. The CDR3 nucleotides are TGTGCCAGCAGCCAAGACTGGCGGGGGCGCACAGATACGCAGTATTTT.

The V gene is TRBV7-6, the J gene TRBJ2-5; the match to TRBD1 covers 8 bases. This CDR3 contains 15 residues. The trim removed 3 bases at V and 3 bases at J, leaving 6 bases unmatched. Germline CDR1 and CDR2: SGHVS and FNYEAQ. CDR3: CASSFSGTGEETQYF. The DNA of the CDR3 is TGTGCCAGCAGCTTCTCCGGGACAGGTGAAGAGACCCAGTACTTC.

This clone was counted once. The V and J genes are TRBV19 and TRBJ2-5, with TRBD2 matching over 7 bases. V shed 9 bases and J 2 bases; nucleotides not matched to a gene: 3. The CDR3 totals 12 residues. Germline V CDR1 and CDR2: LNHDA, SQIVND (reference sequence). CDR3 bases: TGTGCCAGCCGGGACTATCAAGAGACCCAGTACTTC. Translation: CASRDYQETQYF.